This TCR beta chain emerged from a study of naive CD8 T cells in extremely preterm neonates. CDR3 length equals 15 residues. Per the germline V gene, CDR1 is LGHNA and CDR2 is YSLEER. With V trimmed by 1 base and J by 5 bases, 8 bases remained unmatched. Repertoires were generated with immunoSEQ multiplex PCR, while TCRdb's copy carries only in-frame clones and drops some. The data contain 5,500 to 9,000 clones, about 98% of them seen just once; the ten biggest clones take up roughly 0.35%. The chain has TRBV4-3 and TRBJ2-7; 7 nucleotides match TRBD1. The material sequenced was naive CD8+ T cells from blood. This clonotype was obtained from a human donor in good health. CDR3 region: CASSQAPTGLNEQYF. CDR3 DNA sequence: TGCGCCAGCAGCCAAGCCCCGACAGGGCTCAACGAGCAGTACTTC.